Following are 23 T cell receptor beta chains from one sample sequenced in a study of T cell responses to AZD1222 COVID-19 vaccine. This table comes from immunoSEQ multiplex PCR, and its TCRdb copy is limited to in-frame clones, with some not included. The sample contains about 55,000 clones, about 85% of which appear only once. The specimen comprised peripheral blood, sampled on day 0 of AZD1222 vaccination. The source is an adult in good health.

The chain employs TRBV29-1 and TRBJ2-7, with unresolved D. V gave up 7 bases and J gave up 4 bases, with 11 bases separating them. Germline lookup yields CDR1 SQVTM and CDR2 ANQGSEA. The CDR3 runs to 11 residues. CDR3 sequence: CSAKTAYEQYF. In nucleotides, the CDR3 is TGCAGCGCTAAAACGGCTTACGAGCAGTACTTC.

The genes are TRBV6-6 and TRBJ1-3; D unclear. This CDR3 is 14 amino acids long. With 4 bases removed from V and 0 bases from J, the gap between germline ends came to 7 bases. Germline lookup yields CDR1 MNHNY and CDR2 SVGAGI (reference sequence). CDR3: CASSSPFSGNTIYF. DNA of the CDR3: TGTGCCAGCAGTTCCCCCTTCTCTGGAAACACCATATATTTT.

This chain uses TRBV28 with TRBJ2-7; 11 nucleotides agree with TRBD1. The CDR3 spans 15 residues. CDR1 and CDR2 from the germline V gene are MDHEN and SYDVKM. V dropped 5 bases and J dropped 5; count of bases not matched to a gene: 8. CDR3 nucleotides: TGTGCCAGCAGTCTAGGGACAGGGGGGAAAAACGAGCAGTACTTC. It codes for CASSLGTGGKNEQYF. The variable domain in full, completed from reference TRBV28 and TRBJ2-7, reads DVKVTQSSRYLVKRTGEKVFLECVQDMDHENMFWYRQDPGLGLRLIYFSYDVKMKEKGDIPEGYSVSREKKERFSLILESASTNQTSMYLCASSLGTGGKNEQYFGPGTRLTVT.

In DNA form, the CDR3 reads TGTGCCAGCTCACCCTCGGGACAGGGGTTACAGCCCCAGCATTTT. Amino acid sequence: CASSPSGQGLQPQHF. The chain carries TRBV18 and TRBJ1-5; 10 bases line up with TRBD1. V lost 3 bases to trimming and J lost 7 bases; unmatched junction nucleotides: 6. This CDR3 comprises 15 residues. Germline loops: CDR1 KGHSH, CDR2 LQKENI.

This chain links TRBV5-4 with TRBJ2-3; 8 bases map to TRBD2. Trimming removed 2 bases from V and 0 bases from J; junction bases left unmatched: 5. Germline V gene data show CDR1 as SGHNT and CDR2 as YYREEE (reference sequence). The CDR3 runs 16 residues. CDR3 sequence (DNA): TGTGCCAGCAGCTTAACTAGCGGAACTAGCACAGATACGCAGTATTTT. This encodes CASSLTSGTSTDTQYF.

This clone was recorded a few times. The chain recombines TRBV12-3 or TRBV12-4 with TRBJ1-2; D perhaps matches TRBD1 (6 bases). V dropped 5 bases and J dropped 8 bases, with 15 bases sitting between them. The CDR3 covers 13 residues. As DNA, the CDR3 is TGTGCCAGCAGTATGATCAGGGGAGGAGGCTACACCTTC. Translated: CASSMIRGGGYTF.

The V gene is TRBV7-9, the J gene TRBJ2-1; D is perhaps TRBD1 (5 bases). The germline V gene encodes CDR1 SEHNR and CDR2 FQNEAQ (reference sequence). The V gene lost 3 bases and the J gene lost 10 bases, with 13 bases spanning the gap. The CDR3 length is 13 residues. The CDR3 DNA follows: TGTGCCAGCAGCTTGGGGCGAAGTACGGAGCAGTTCTTC. This translates into CASSLGRSTEQFF.

This sequence joins TRBV6-5 and TRBJ1-3; D is uncertain. Trimming removed 0 bases from V and 5 bases from J, with 14 bases in between. CDR3 length: 16 amino acids. Germline-derived CDR1 and CDR2 are MNHEY and SVGAGI. The CDR3 protein is CASSYSMAAARNTIYF. In nucleotides, the CDR3 is TGTGCCAGCAGTTACTCGATGGCGGCAGCGAGAAACACCATATATTTT.

The chain uses TRBV28 and TRBJ1-2; 8 bases are shared with TRBD1. Germline assignment: CDR1 MDHEN and CDR2 SYDVKM. There are 12 residues in the CDR3. V was pared by 8 bases and J by 6 bases, with 5 bases of the junction left unmatched. CDR3 in DNA: TGTGCCAGCCAGACAGGGGCGGATGGCTACACCTTC. Its protein product is CASQTGADGYTF.

This clone appeared a few times. The rearrangement uses TRBV21-1 and TRBJ2-7; the listed D gene, TRBD1, was not tested against the DNA. TRBV21-1 is a pseudogene segment. The CDR3 spans 17 residues. CDR3 region: CASSPTAQGTSYYEQYF. The CDR3 DNA is TGTGCCAGCAGCCCTACGGCTCAAGGGACATCCTACTACGAGCAGTACTTC.

The chain uses TRBV5-1 and TRBJ1-5; D remains ambiguous. V shed 4 bases and J shed 4 bases, with 15 bases lying between them. Germline-derived CDR1 and CDR2 are SGHRS and YFSETQ. The CDR3 covers 15 residues. The CDR3 loop reads CASSTSGMTNQPQHF. DNA for the CDR3: TGCGCCAGCAGCACCTCCGGGATGACTAATCAGCCCCAGCATTTT.

The V and J genes are TRBV5-6 and TRBJ1-1; D perhaps matches TRBD1 (6 bases). The germline CDR1 and CDR2 sequences are SGHDT and YYEEEE. There are 16 residues in the CDR3. The germline V and J ends were trimmed by 1 base and 1 base, with 14 bases remaining between them. The CDR3 DNA sequence: TGTGCCAGCAGCTTGAGGGCAGGGGCAACGAACACTGAAGCTTTCTTT. It codes for CASSLRAGATNTEAFF.

The chain combines TRBV7-3 with TRBJ1-2, with 7 bases that match TRBD1. V gave up 4 bases and J gave up 6 bases; unmatched junction bases: 5. This CDR3 contains 13 residues. Germline CDR1 reads SGHTA; CDR2 reads FQGTGA. CDR3 coding DNA: TGTGCCAGCAGCTCCCGGACAGGAGATGGCTACACCTTC. Residues: CASSSRTGDGYTF.

V gene TRBV5-5 combines with J gene TRBJ1-6; unclear D gene. Germline V gene data show CDR1 as SGHKS and CDR2 as YYEKEE (reference sequence). This CDR3 comprises 14 residues. Trimming stripped 6 bases from V and 9 bases from J, with 16 bases between. The CDR3 DNA follows: TGTGCCAGCACCCCCGGCACGGGTAGTTCACCCCTCCACTTT. The encoded protein is CASTPGTGSSPLHF. The whole variable domain, filled in from reference TRBV5-5 and TRBJ1-6, reads DAGVTQSPTHLIKTRGQQVTLRCSPISGHKSVSWYQQVLGQGPQFIFQYYEKEERGRGNFPDRFSARQFPNYSSELNVNALLLGDSALYLCASTPGTGSSPLHFGNGTRLTVT.

This clone was seen more than once but under ten times. The gene calls are TRBV19 and TRBJ2-7, with D uncertain. The CDR3 runs 14 residues. CDR1 is LNHDA and CDR2 is SQIVND in the germline V gene (reference sequence). Trimming removed 7 bases at V and 7 bases at J, with 20 bases between. CDR3 DNA sequence: TGTGCCAGTACACTCTCCGTCGGATTCTCGGAGCAGTACTTC. The encoded protein is CASTLSVGFSEQYF.

The rearrangement links TRBV4-1 to TRBJ1-6; D unclear. The CDR3 has 13 residues. Trimming took 2 bases from V and 6 from J, leaving 5 bases between them. CDR1 and CDR2 (germline): MGHRA, YSYEKL. The CDR3 DNA follows: TGCGCCAGCAGCCAAACCACTAATTCACCCCTCCACTTT. It translates to CASSQTTNSPLHF.

In DNA, the CDR3 is TGTGCCAGCAGCTCGGGACAGGGGAACACTGAAGCTTTCTTT. This gives the protein CASSSGQGNTEAFF. The chain combines TRBV7-9 with TRBJ1-1; 9 bases are a match to TRBD1. The CDR3 totals 14 residues. The germline V gene has CDR1 SEHNR and CDR2 FQNEAQ (reference sequence). The trim removed 4 bases at V and 1 base at J, leaving 1 base unmatched.

The chain is built from TRBV12-3 or TRBV12-4 and TRBJ2-2; D unresolved. The CDR3 runs 13 residues. Trimming stripped 3 bases from V and 6 bases from J, with 8 bases between. In DNA, the CDR3 is TGTGCCAGCAGTTTCAACCCATCCGGGGAGCTGTTTTTT. Residues: CASSFNPSGELFF.

V and J are TRBV5-1 and TRBJ1-1; 9 nucleotides line up with TRBD1. Germline lookup yields CDR1 SGHRS and CDR2 YFSETQ. The CDR3 length is 14 residues. Trimming cost V 4 bases and J 2 bases; bases outside gene matches: 3. The CDR3, as DNA: TGCGCCAGCAGCAGACAGGGGGATAACACTGAAGCTTTCTTT. It specifies CASSRQGDNTEAFF.

In this sample, this clone turned up a few times. This sequence joins TRBV18 and TRBJ1-6; D is undetermined. In germline, CDR1 is KGHSH, CDR2 LQKENI. The V and J ends lost 2 bases and 4 bases respectively, with 9 bases between them. The CDR3 consists of 15 residues. CDR3 in amino acids: CASSPSMGYNSPLHF. The CDR3 DNA reads as TGTGCCAGCTCACCAAGTATGGGATATAATTCACCCCTCCACTTT.

This rearrangement joins TRBV6-5 to TRBJ1-1; D may be TRBD1 (5 bases). Germline CDR1 and CDR2: MNHEY and SVGAGI. The CDR3 totals 15 residues. V was cut by 2 bases and J by 4 bases, with 14 bases left in between. The CDR3 nucleotides are TGTGCCAGCAGTTACGAAAGGGGAGGGAGCACTGAAGCTTTCTTT. Translation gives CASSYERGGSTEAFF.

Concerning this clone: This sample includes further DNA sequences coding for the same CDR3. V is TRBV7-2 and J is TRBJ1-5, with D unclear. CDR3 length equals 15 residues. With 1 base removed from V and 1 base from J, the gap between germline ends came to 8 bases. Germline V CDR1 and CDR2: SGHTA, FQGNSA. Here the CDR3 DNA reads TGTGCCAGCAGCTTAGGATCCCGGAGCAATCAGCCCCAGCATTTT. Amino acids: CASSLGSRSNQPQHF.

The chain is built from TRBV4-2 and TRBJ1-4, with a weak D call TRBD1 (5 bases). The V gene lost 0 bases and the J gene lost 6 bases, with 11 bases spanning the gap. The CDR3 loop spans 15 amino acids. Per the germline V gene, CDR1 is LGHNA and CDR2 is YNFKEQ. The CDR3 sequence is CASSQESRQYEKLFF. Written as DNA, the CDR3 is TGTGCCAGCAGCCAAGAGTCGCGACAGTATGAAAAACTGTTTTTT.